This TCR beta chain is from a study of shared clonotypes between healthy human individuals. Trimming cost V 0 bases and J 3 bases; bases outside gene matches: 2. There are 14 residues in the CDR3. CDR1 is SGHRS, CDR2 YFSETQ, per germline. Notes on the study in general: Larger richness was generally estimated for naive than memory subsets.

As for this clone: Its antigen is not identified. Distinct nucleotide sequences in the sample also encode this CDR3.

The table came from immunoSEQ multiplex PCR; TCRdb's copy has only in-frame clones and leaves some out. The sample consists of 2 million to 2.5 million clones, 90% to 95% of them appearing once. The rearrangement links TRBV5-1 to TRBJ1-1; the match to TRBD1 covers 7 bases. The sample comprised naive CD4+ T cells from PBMCs. As to subset: CD45RA+ positively selected. The receptor's source is a man younger than 35 in good health. Some clones in this sample may be carry-over from other donors' samples. The CDR3 nucleotides are TGCGCCAGCAGCTTGGTCACAGGGGACACTGAAGCTTTCTTT. Translating it yields CASSLVTGDTEAFF. Complete variable domain (other parts from reference TRBV5-1 and TRBJ1-1): KAGVTQTPRYLIKTRGQQVTLSCSPISGHRSVSWYQQTPGQGLQFLFEYFSETQRNKGNFPGRFSGRQFSNSRSEMNVSTLELGDSALYLCASSLVTGDTEAFFGQGTRLTVV.